Listed below are T cell receptor beta chains from one sample, sequenced in a study of cytomegalovirus exposure and HLA in healthy donors. Profiling relied on immunoSEQ multiplex PCR, and the TCRdb table lists in-frame clones only, not all of them. The data contain around 150,000 clones, roughly 79% of them singletons. The specimen was PBMCs. These receptors were taken from a young man in good health and CMV-seropositive. Each CDR3 is given with its conserved first and last residue. Fields, in order: V gene, J gene, CDR3 protein.

TRBV5-1	TRBJ1-2	CASSPEGENYGYTF
TRBV30	TRBJ2-1	CAWRMWEGHSLSSYNEQFF
TRBV6-1	TRBJ1-2	CASSGWRGGYGYTF
TRBV5-1	TRBJ1-2	CASSEAGTVYGYTF
TRBV5-4	TRBJ1-1	CASSIRGLGTEAFF
TRBV6-1	TRBJ1-1	CAGWQTGRNTEAFF
TRBV29-1	TRBJ2-3	CSGDSGGLDTQYF
TRBV6-6	TRBJ1-2	CASQAGGVGRGYTF
TRBV9	TRBJ2-1	CASSVTSAYNEQFF
TRBV2	TRBJ1-5	CASSEQGQFGNQPQHF
TRBV11-2	TRBJ2-4	CASSGGGKNIQYF
TRBV7-9	TRBJ2-7	CASSPLSPYEQYF
TRBV13	TRBJ2-7	CASSRTSGQAYEQYF
TRBV14	TRBJ1-2	CASSQLGYGYTF
TRBV6-1	TRBJ2-2	CASSEGSGYGGELFF
TRBV7-9	TRBJ2-5	CASSSLAGVETQYF
TRBV7-6	TRBJ2-1	CASLAGGDNEQFF
TRBV9	TRBJ2-5	CASSAPSSSPTQETQYF
TRBV4-2	TRBJ1-1	CASSPARTGDTEAFF
TRBV6-6	TRBJ2-6	CASTLAGTGANVLTF
TRBV7-2	TRBJ1-1	CASSVVGGSTEAFF